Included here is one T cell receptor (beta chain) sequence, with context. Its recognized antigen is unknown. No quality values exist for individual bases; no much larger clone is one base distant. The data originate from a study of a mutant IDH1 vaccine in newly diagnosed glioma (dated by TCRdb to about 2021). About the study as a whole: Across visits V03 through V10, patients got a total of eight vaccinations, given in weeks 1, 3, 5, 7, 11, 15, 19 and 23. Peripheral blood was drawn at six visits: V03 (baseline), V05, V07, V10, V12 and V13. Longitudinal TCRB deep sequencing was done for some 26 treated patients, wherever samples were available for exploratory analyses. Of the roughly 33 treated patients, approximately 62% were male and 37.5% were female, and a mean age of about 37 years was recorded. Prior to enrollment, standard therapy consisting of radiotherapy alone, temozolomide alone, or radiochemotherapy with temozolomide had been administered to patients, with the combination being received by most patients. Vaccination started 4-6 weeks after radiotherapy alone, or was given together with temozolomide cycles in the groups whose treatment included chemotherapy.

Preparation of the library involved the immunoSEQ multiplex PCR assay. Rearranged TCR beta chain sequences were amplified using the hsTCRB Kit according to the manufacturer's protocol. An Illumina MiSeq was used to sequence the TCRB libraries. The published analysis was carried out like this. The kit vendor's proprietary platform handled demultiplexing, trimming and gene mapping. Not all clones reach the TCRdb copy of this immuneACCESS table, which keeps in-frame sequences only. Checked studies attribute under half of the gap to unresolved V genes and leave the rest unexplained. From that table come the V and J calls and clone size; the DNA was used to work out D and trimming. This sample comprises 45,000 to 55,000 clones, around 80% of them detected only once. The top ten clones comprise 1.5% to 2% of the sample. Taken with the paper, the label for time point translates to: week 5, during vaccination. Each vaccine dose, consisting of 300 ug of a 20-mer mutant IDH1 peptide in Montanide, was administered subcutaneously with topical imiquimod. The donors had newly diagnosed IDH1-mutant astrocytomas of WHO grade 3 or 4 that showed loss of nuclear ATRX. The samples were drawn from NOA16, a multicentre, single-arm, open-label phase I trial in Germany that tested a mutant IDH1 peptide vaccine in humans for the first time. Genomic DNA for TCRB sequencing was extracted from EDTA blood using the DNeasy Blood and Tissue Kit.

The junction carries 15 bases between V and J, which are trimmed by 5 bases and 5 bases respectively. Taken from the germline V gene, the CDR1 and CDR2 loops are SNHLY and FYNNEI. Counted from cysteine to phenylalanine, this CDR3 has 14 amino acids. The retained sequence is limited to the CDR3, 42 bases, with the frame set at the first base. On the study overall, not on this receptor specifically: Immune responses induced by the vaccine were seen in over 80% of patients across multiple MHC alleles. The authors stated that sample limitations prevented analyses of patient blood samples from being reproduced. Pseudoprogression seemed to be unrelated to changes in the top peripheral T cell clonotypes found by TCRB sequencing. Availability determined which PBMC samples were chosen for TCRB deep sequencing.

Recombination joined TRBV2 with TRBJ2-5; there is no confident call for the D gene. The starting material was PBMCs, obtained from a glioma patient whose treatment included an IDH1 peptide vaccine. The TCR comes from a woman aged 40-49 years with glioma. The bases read TGTGCCAGCAGTTATGGGGTCCTGGGTGAGACCCAGTACTTC. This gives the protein CASSYGVLGETQYF.